Sequencing of this T cell receptor beta chain was carried out in a study of blood T cell repertoires in COVID-19 (dated by TCRdb to 2020 to 2021). Study-wide context: Collaborator samples came from the United States, Italy and Spain and covered acute and convalescent phases of COVID-19. The material from the prospective study consisted of cDNA or gDNA derived from T cells, B-cell-depleted T cells, or PBMCs. Deeply sampled blood TCRbeta repertoires from subjects exposed to, actively infected with, or recovered from COVID-19 were included in the dataset. The repertoires were made available in a free public database intended to serve as a resource for research on the immune response to SARS-CoV-2. The samples were drawn from two sources: the first 160 participants of the ongoing ImmuneRACE study, and over 1,000 subjects contributed by 6 global collaborators. Sample metadata almost always included a de-identified subject ID, COVID-19 status, age in years and sex. Where available, HLA class I and class II types were taken from metadata supplied by the sample provider and were not determined by assay-based typing. Results and caveats for the whole study, not just this receptor: How much clinical and demographic metadata was included differed by source and by participant, and the metadata was provided uncurated.

Counted from cysteine to phenylalanine, this CDR3 has 16 amino acids. Only CDR3 DNA is held: 48 bases, read in frame from base 1. V is pared back by 9 bases and J by 7 bases, with 25 bases lying between the germline termini. Based on the germline V gene, the CDR1 and CDR2 sequences are ENHRY and SYGVKD. TCRbeta CDR3 regions were amplified from genomic DNA by means of the immunoSEQ Assay, a bias-controlled multiplex PCR. In the original analysis: Within the assay, amplification of reference gene primers was used to estimate how many nucleated cells each sample contained. To quantify the absolute abundance of each unique TCRbeta CDR3 rearrangement, sequence reads were collapsed and filtered. For each sample, productive Simpson clonality was calculated by taking the square root of Simpson's diversity index across productive rearrangements. The source is immuneACCESS, and TCRdb retained only in-frame sequences with V and J called. Part of the clones is not carried over; for the studies checked, unresolved V genes explain less than half of this, and the remainder is unexplained. V, J and clone size are taken as reported in that table, and D and trimming were inferred from the DNA itself. The sample data list about 480,000 clones, and 70% to 90% of these were observed just once. Roughly 1.9% of the sample rests with the top ten.

About this clone itself: This receptor's antigen is unknown. The record has no base qualities; no much larger clone is one base away.

In the prospective study, participants were 18 to 89 years old, resided in about 25 geographic areas of the United States, and were enrolled through a virtual design. To assign participants to cohorts, the prospective study relied on clinical history that participants themselves reported in a screening survey and a study questionnaire. In the prospective study, mobile phlebotomists collected whole blood, serum and a nasopharyngeal or oropharyngeal swab from each participant. Participants in the prospective study had the option to provide additional blood draws and questionnaires over a 2-month period. Prospective study blood samples were shipped either frozen or at room temperature before DNA extraction.

The rearrangement joined TRBV10-3 to TRBJ2-1; a tentative D call is TRBD2 (6 bases match). This receptor was identified in a woman in her late teens or twenties with acute COVID-19. Sequencing used PBMCs or T cells enriched from blood (not recorded which). CDR3 region: CAIDSSGRGYKNEQFF. The sequenced DNA is TGTGCCATTGACAGTAGCGGCAGAGGGTATAAGAATGAGCAGTTCTTC.